This T cell receptor (beta chain) stems from a study of T cells after posttransplantation cyclophosphamide. Points from the study as a whole: TRB overlap between skin or GI tissue T cells and blood was limited.

Turning to this clone: The antigen is unknown.

Trimming shortened V by 4 bases and J by 5 bases, and 9 bases separated the two germline ends. In germline, CDR1 is SGHRS, CDR2 YFSETQ. The CDR3 totals 13 residues. Cyclophosphamide on days +3 and +4 followed busulfan-fludarabine conditioning and a marrow graft. Clones were read by immunoSEQ multiplex PCR, and TCRdb kept only the in-frame ones, dropping some. The data contain tens of thousands of clones, around 80% of them singletons. V usage is TRBV5-1 and J usage is TRBJ2-2, with D possibly being TRBD2 (5 bases). The specimen comprised CD4+ T cells sorted from blood, sampled about 1,900 days after a stem cell transplant with posttransplant cyclophosphamide. This clonotype originated in a female patient in her forties who received an allogeneic stem cell transplant from a related donor, was CMV-positive, and had no GVHD. The graft donor may account for some of the T cells. This chain's CDR3 is CASSKRETGELFF. The DNA of the CDR3 is TGCGCCAGCAGCAAGAGGGAGACCGGGGAGCTGTTTTTT.